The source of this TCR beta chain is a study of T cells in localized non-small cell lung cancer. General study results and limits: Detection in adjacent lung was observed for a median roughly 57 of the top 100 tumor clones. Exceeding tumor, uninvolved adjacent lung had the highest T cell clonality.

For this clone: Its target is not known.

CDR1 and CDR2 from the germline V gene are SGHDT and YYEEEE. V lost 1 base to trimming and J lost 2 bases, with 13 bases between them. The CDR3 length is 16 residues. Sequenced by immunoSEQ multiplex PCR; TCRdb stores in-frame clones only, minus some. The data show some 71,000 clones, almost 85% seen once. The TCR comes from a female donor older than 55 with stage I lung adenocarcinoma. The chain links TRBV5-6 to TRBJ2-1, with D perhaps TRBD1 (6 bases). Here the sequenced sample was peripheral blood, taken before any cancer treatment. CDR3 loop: CASSLFGGLTYNEQFF. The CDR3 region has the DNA TGTGCCAGCAGCTTGTTTGGGGGCCTCACCTACAATGAGCAGTTCTTC.